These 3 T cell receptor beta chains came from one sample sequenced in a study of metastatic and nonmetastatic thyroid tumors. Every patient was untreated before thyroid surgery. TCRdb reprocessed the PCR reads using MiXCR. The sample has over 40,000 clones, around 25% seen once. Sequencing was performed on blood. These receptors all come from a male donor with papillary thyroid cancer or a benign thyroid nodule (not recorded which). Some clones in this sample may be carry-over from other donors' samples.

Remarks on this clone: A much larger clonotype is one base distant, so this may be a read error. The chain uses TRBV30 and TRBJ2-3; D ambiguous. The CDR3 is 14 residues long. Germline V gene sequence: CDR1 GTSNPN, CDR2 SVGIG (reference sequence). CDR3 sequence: CAWSPVVSTDTQYF. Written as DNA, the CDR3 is TGTGCCTGGAGTCCCGTGGTAAGCACAGATACGCAGTACTTT.

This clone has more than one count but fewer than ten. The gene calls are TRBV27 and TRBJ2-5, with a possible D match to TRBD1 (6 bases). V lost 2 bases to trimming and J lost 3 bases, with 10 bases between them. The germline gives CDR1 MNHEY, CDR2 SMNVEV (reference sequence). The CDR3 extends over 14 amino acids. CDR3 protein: CASSLRAGEETQYF. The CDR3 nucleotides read TGTGCCAGCAGTTTAAGGGCAGGGGAAGAGACCCAGTACTTC.

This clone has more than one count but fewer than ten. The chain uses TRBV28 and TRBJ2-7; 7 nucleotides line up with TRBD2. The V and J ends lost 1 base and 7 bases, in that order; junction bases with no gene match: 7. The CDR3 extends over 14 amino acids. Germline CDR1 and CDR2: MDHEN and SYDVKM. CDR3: CASSLSGAGEEQYF. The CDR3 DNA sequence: TGTGCCAGCAGTTTATCTGGCGCGGGAGAGGAGCAGTACTTC.